This TCR beta chain was sequenced for a study of blood T cell repertoires in COVID-19. Study-level background: PBMCs, B-cell-depleted T cells, or T cells were the source of the cDNA or gDNA that made up the material.

V was shortened by 2 bases and J by 4 bases, with 11 bases between the two germline ends. This CDR3 is built from 14 residues. Germline-derived CDR1 and CDR2 are MDHEN and SYDVKM. In the study's own analysis: For nucleated cells, counts were estimated from reference gene primer amplification. Method: immunoSEQ multiplex PCR; TCRdb's copy keeps in-frame clones and lacks some. The D gene and trimming were derived from the DNA, and the V and J assignments and clone size from that table. The top ten clones hold about 1.5% of a sample with 230,000 or so clones, 84% of them seen once. This TCR was sampled from a woman aged 40 to 49 who had recovered from COVID-19. The V and J genes are TRBV28 and TRBJ1-2; D unresolved. The sequencing input was peripheral blood. As DNA, the CDR3 is TGTGCCAGCAGTTTAAGCGGTTTAGGCTATGGCTACACCTTC. The encoded protein is CASSLSGLGYGYTF.